This is a list of T cell receptor beta chains from one sample in a study of blood T cell repertoires in COVID-19. The table came from immunoSEQ multiplex PCR; TCRdb's copy has only in-frame clones and leaves some out. The sample carries approximately 58,000 clones, 81% recorded once. Sequences were obtained from peripheral blood. These receptors were collected from a man between 60 and 75 years old with COVID-19, enrolled during active disease. Each CDR3 is given with its conserved first and last residue. Fields, in order: CDR3 protein, CDR3 DNA, J gene, clone size, V gene, D gene. The D gene is left open where the match is weak. The size of a clone is reported for some rows only, either as once, few or many, or as a class for expanded clones.

cdr3_aa: CASSLVGSSYEQYF; cdr3_nt: TGTGCCAGCAGCTTAGTGGGCAGCTCCTACGAGCAGTACTTC; j_call: TRBJ2-7; clone_size: .; v_call: TRBV11-2; d_call: .
cdr3_aa: CASSPGQGRVDGYTF; cdr3_nt: TGTGCCAGCAGTCCGGGACAGGGAAGGGTTGACGGCTACACCTTC; j_call: TRBJ1-2; clone_size: .; v_call: TRBV5-4; d_call: TRBD1
cdr3_aa: CASSERWTSAPGEQFF; cdr3_nt: TGTGCCAGCAGTGAAAGGTGGACTAGCGCCCCAGGGGAGCAGTTCTTC; j_call: TRBJ2-1; clone_size: .; v_call: TRBV25-1; d_call: TRBD2
cdr3_aa: CASSPGHTNTEAFF; cdr3_nt: TGTGCCAGTAGTCCGGGACACACGAACACTGAAGCTTTCTTT; j_call: TRBJ1-1; clone_size: .; v_call: TRBV19; d_call: .
cdr3_aa: CAISVDPPGGIPLHF; cdr3_nt: TGTGCCATCAGTGTTGACCCGCCAGGGGGAATTCCCCTCCACTTT; j_call: TRBJ1-6; clone_size: .; v_call: TRBV10-3; d_call: TRBD1
cdr3_aa: CASSESMREGLNTGELFF; cdr3_nt: TGCGCCAGCAGTGAGTCCATGCGGGAGGGCCTGAACACCGGGGAGCTGTTTTTT; j_call: TRBJ2-2; clone_size: .; v_call: TRBV10-1; d_call: TRBD2
cdr3_aa: CASSPGGSESEQFF; cdr3_nt: TGTGCCAGCAGCCCAGGAGGTTCGGAGAGTGAGCAGTTCTTC; j_call: TRBJ2-1; clone_size: .; v_call: TRBV7-3; d_call: .
cdr3_aa: CASSQDRNTEAFF; cdr3_nt: TGTGCCAGCTCCCAGGACAGGAACACTGAAGCTTTCTTT; j_call: TRBJ1-1; clone_size: .; v_call: TRBV18; d_call: .
cdr3_aa: CASSPTLAGGQTDTQYF; cdr3_nt: TGCGCCAGCAGCCCAACATTAGCGGGGGGGCAAACAGATACGCAGTATTTT; j_call: TRBJ2-3; clone_size: once; v_call: TRBV4-1; d_call: TRBD2
cdr3_aa: CASSGRTGLAYEQYF; cdr3_nt: TGTGCCAGCAGCGGAAGGACAGGCCTCGCCTACGAGCAGTACTTC; j_call: TRBJ2-7; clone_size: .; v_call: TRBV11-1; d_call: TRBD1
cdr3_aa: CASSQGQGWPDTQYF; cdr3_nt: TGCGCCAGCAGCCAAGGACAGGGGTGGCCAGATACGCAGTATTTT; j_call: TRBJ2-3; clone_size: .; v_call: TRBV4-1; d_call: TRBD1
cdr3_aa: CASSTWTGGQTGELFF; cdr3_nt: TGTGCCAGTAGTACCTGGACAGGGGGGCAAACCGGGGAGCTGTTTTTT; j_call: TRBJ2-2; clone_size: .; v_call: TRBV19; d_call: TRBD1
cdr3_aa: CASSRRDRGPHEQFF; cdr3_nt: TGTGCCAGCAGCCGCCGGGACAGGGGGCCTCATGAGCAGTTCTTC; j_call: TRBJ2-1; clone_size: .; v_call: TRBV3-1/TRBV3-2; d_call: TRBD1
cdr3_aa: CASSPDRDRGRPLKNTEAFF; cdr3_nt: TGTGCCAGCTCACCCGACCGGGACAGGGGACGTCCTTTGAAGAACACTGAAGCTTTCTTT; j_call: TRBJ1-1; clone_size: .; v_call: TRBV18; d_call: TRBD1
cdr3_aa: CASSRGGYGNQPQHF; cdr3_nt: TGCGCCAGCAGTCGGGGGGGCTATGGCAATCAGCCCCAGCATTTT; j_call: TRBJ1-5; clone_size: .; v_call: TRBV23-1; d_call: .
cdr3_aa: CASKVTGNPAGANVLTF; cdr3_nt: TGTGCCAGTAAGGTTACAGGTAACCCTGCTGGGGCCAACGTCCTGACTTTC; j_call: TRBJ2-6; clone_size: .; v_call: TRBV19; d_call: .
cdr3_aa: CASGGRNSNQPQHF; cdr3_nt: TGTGCCAGTGGAGGGCGGAATAGCAATCAGCCCCAGCATTTT; j_call: TRBJ1-5; clone_size: once; v_call: TRBV2; d_call: .
cdr3_aa: CASSSQGGVAGVRTDTQYF; cdr3_nt: TGTGCCAGCAGTTCACAGGGGGGGGTGGCGGGAGTGAGGACAGATACGCAGTATTTT; j_call: TRBJ2-3; clone_size: .; v_call: TRBV27; d_call: .
cdr3_aa: CASSLAVGTGHEQYF; cdr3_nt: TGTGCTAGCAGCTTAGCGGTCGGGACAGGTCACGAGCAGTACTTC; j_call: TRBJ2-7; clone_size: .; v_call: TRBV7-7; d_call: TRBD1
cdr3_aa: CASSLALSRGWETQYF; cdr3_nt: TGTGCCAGCAGCTTAGCGTTGAGTCGGGGGTGGGAGACCCAGTACTTC; j_call: TRBJ2-5; clone_size: few; v_call: TRBV7-2; d_call: .
cdr3_aa: CASSYSTGEVNEQYF; cdr3_nt: TGTGCCAGCAGTTACTCCACAGGGGAAGTAAACGAGCAGTACTTC; j_call: TRBJ2-7; clone_size: .; v_call: TRBV6-2/TRBV6-3; d_call: TRBD1
cdr3_aa: CAVKMSNRAESKAFF; cdr3_nt: TGTGCCGTTAAGATGTCGAACAGGGCCGAGTCTAAAGCTTTCTTT; j_call: TRBJ1-1; clone_size: few; v_call: TRBV10-3; d_call: .
cdr3_aa: CASSLISLGQGQIGNYGYTF; cdr3_nt: TGCGCCAGCAGCTTGATCTCTTTGGGACAGGGGCAGATTGGAAATTATGGCTACACCTTC; j_call: TRBJ1-2; clone_size: .; v_call: TRBV5-1; d_call: TRBD1
cdr3_aa: CASSTLRGGRTEAFF; cdr3_nt: TGTGCCAGCAGCACCCTCCGGGGAGGGCGGACTGAAGCTTTCTTT; j_call: TRBJ1-1; clone_size: once; v_call: TRBV11-3; d_call: .
cdr3_aa: CASSSPFQQGSEAFF; cdr3_nt: TGCGCCAGCAGCTCCCCCTTCCAACAGGGGTCTGAAGCTTTCTTT; j_call: TRBJ1-1; clone_size: .; v_call: TRBV5-1; d_call: TRBD1
cdr3_aa: CASSLISGSQETQYF; cdr3_nt: TGTGCCAGCAGCTTGATTAGCGGCTCTCAAGAGACCCAGTACTTC; j_call: TRBJ2-5; clone_size: .; v_call: TRBV5-4; d_call: .
cdr3_aa: CASSPSGGRSGNTIYF; cdr3_nt: TGTGCCAGCTCACCGTCGGGGGGCAGATCTGGAAACACCATATATTTT; j_call: TRBJ1-3; clone_size: .; v_call: TRBV18; d_call: .
cdr3_aa: CASSLGLTSGAPNYGYTF; cdr3_nt: TGTGCCAGCAGCTTAGGACTAACCTCCGGGGCACCTAACTATGGCTACACCTTC; j_call: TRBJ1-2; clone_size: .; v_call: TRBV5-6; d_call: .
cdr3_aa: CASRGDRASNYGYTF; cdr3_nt: TGTGCCAGCAGAGGGGACAGGGCTTCAAACTATGGCTACACCTTC; j_call: TRBJ1-2; clone_size: .; v_call: TRBV6-5; d_call: TRBD1
cdr3_aa: CASSIGILGNQPQHF; cdr3_nt: TGTGCCAGTAGTATCGGGATCCTGGGGAATCAGCCCCAGCATTTT; j_call: TRBJ1-5; clone_size: .; v_call: TRBV19; d_call: .
cdr3_aa: CASSPGGADTGELFF; cdr3_nt: TGTGCCAGCTCACCAGGGGGCGCGGACACCGGGGAGCTGTTTTTT; j_call: TRBJ2-2; clone_size: .; v_call: TRBV18; d_call: .
cdr3_aa: CASGYGGGTEAFF; cdr3_nt: TGTGCTAGTGGTTACGGGGGAGGCACTGAAGCTTTCTTT; j_call: TRBJ1-1; clone_size: .; v_call: TRBV12-5; d_call: .
cdr3_aa: CASSYSRVNTGELFF; cdr3_nt: TGTGCCAGCAGTTACTCGAGGGTGAACACCGGGGAGCTGTTTTTT; j_call: TRBJ2-2; clone_size: .; v_call: TRBV6-5; d_call: .
cdr3_aa: CASSLVAGSYNEQFF; cdr3_nt: TGTGCCAGCAGCTTAGTTGCCGGCTCCTACAATGAGCAGTTCTTC; j_call: TRBJ2-1; clone_size: .; v_call: TRBV5-4; d_call: .
cdr3_aa: CASSSQGNYGYTF; cdr3_nt: TGTGCCAGCAGCTCACAGGGAAACTATGGCTACACCTTC; j_call: TRBJ1-2; clone_size: .; v_call: TRBV5-6; d_call: .
cdr3_aa: CATSRVARNTGELFF; cdr3_nt: TGTGCCACCAGCAGAGTTGCGCGGAACACCGGGGAGCTGTTTTTT; j_call: TRBJ2-2; clone_size: .; v_call: TRBV15; d_call: .
cdr3_aa: CASSGRGGFNYGYTF; cdr3_nt: TGTGCCAGCAGCGGCCGCGGGGGCTTTAACTATGGCTACACCTTC; j_call: TRBJ1-2; clone_size: .; v_call: TRBV9; d_call: .
cdr3_aa: CASVRDRALNTEAFF; cdr3_nt: TGTGCCAGCGTCCGGGACAGGGCCTTGAACACTGAAGCTTTCTTT; j_call: TRBJ1-1; clone_size: once; v_call: TRBV6-5; d_call: TRBD1
cdr3_aa: CASSIGRDRGGEQYF; cdr3_nt: TGTGCCAGTAGTATCGGTAGGGACAGGGGAGGCGAGCAGTACTTC; j_call: TRBJ2-7; clone_size: .; v_call: TRBV19; d_call: TRBD1
cdr3_aa: CASSEDRGFSTGELFF; cdr3_nt: TGCGCCAGCAGCGAAGACAGGGGCTTCTCCACCGGGGAGCTGTTTTTT; j_call: TRBJ2-2; clone_size: .; v_call: TRBV5-1; d_call: TRBD1
cdr3_aa: CAISPLGHPPTQYF; cdr3_nt: TGTGCCATCAGTCCCCTCGGACACCCTCCGACCCAGTACTTC; j_call: TRBJ2-5; clone_size: few; v_call: TRBV10-3; d_call: .
cdr3_aa: CASRLKGQNTEAFF; cdr3_nt: TGCGCCAGCAGATTAAAGGGACAGAACACTGAAGCTTTCTTT; j_call: TRBJ1-1; clone_size: .; v_call: TRBV5-1; d_call: .
cdr3_aa: CASSLAGYTGELFF; cdr3_nt: TGCGCCAGCAGCTTGGCAGGGTACACCGGGGAGCTGTTTTTT; j_call: TRBJ2-2; clone_size: .; v_call: TRBV5-1; d_call: .
cdr3_aa: CAWSVPLGSVYSPLHF; cdr3_nt: TGTGCCTGGAGTGTGCCCCTCGGGTCCGTATATTCACCCCTCCACTTT; j_call: TRBJ1-6; clone_size: .; v_call: TRBV30; d_call: .
cdr3_aa: CASSPTSGSGRETQYF; cdr3_nt: TGTGCCAGCAGCCCCACTAGCGGGAGCGGTCGAGAGACCCAGTACTTC; j_call: TRBJ2-5; clone_size: .; v_call: TRBV7-2; d_call: TRBD2
cdr3_aa: CASSVHGNTEAFF; cdr3_nt: TGTGCCAGCAGCGTACACGGGAACACTGAAGCTTTCTTT; j_call: TRBJ1-1; clone_size: .; v_call: TRBV9; d_call: .
cdr3_aa: CASGKSRQGIETQYF; cdr3_nt: TGTGCCAGCGGGAAATCGAGACAGGGTATAGAGACCCAGTACTTC; j_call: TRBJ2-5; clone_size: few; v_call: TRBV7-8; d_call: TRBD1